This TCR beta chain came from a study of neurological immune-mediated disorders. Time point noted: longitudinal time-point 1 (baseline). TCRdb passed the 5' RACE reads through MiXCR, listing each CDR3 protein once. The table lists 50,000 to 70,000 distinct CDR3 sequences, over 8.5% of them singletons. As concerns this clonotype: A much more abundant neighbour one base away suggests this may be a read error.

The CDR3 runs 13 residues. Germline V gene lookup returns CDR1 DFQATT and CDR2 SNEGSKA (reference sequence). The TCR originated in a male donor with HTLV-1-associated myelopathy (HAM/TSP). Sequencing used PBMCs. V usage is TRBV20-1 and J usage is TRBJ2-5, with 10 bases identical to TRBD2. CDR3 region: CSSRPSGRETQYF. The CDR3, as DNA: TGCAGTTCTAGGCCTAGCGGGAGAGAGACCCAGTACTTC.